This TCR beta chain was identified during a study of T cells expressing NK-cell markers. On the study more broadly: Repertoires of TCR beta were obtained from T cells sorted as CD3+CD56+NKG2C+, CD3+CD56+NKG2C- and CD3+CD56-NKG2C+. Within the sequenced cohort of eight donors, seven exhibited HCMV seropositivity and one was seronegative.

On this clonotype itself: Its antigen is unidentified.

General observations from the study: A range of about 1.0-8% of CD8+ T cells consisted of dominant NKG2C+ clonotypes in roughly 6 donors.

TCRdb re-called the 5' RACE reads; one entry per CDR3 protein, DNA not given. The sample has 440,000 or so distinct CDR3 sequences; the top ten hold about 7.3%. Germline V CDR1 and CDR2: SGHVS, FNYEAQ. The CDR3 is 14 amino acids. J is TRBJ2-7 and V is TRBV7-6; no DNA is available, so the TRBD1 call from TCRdb remains unchecked. Material for sequencing was blood T cells: a sorted CD56 or NKG2C T cell subset, CD4+ or CD8+ T cells, or bulk PBMC T cells (not recorded which). The TCR comes from a woman between 18 and 70 years old in good health. CDR3: CASSLWQGSYEQYF.